This entry lists 26 T cell receptor beta chains sequenced from one sample in a study of blood T cells in healthy people across ages. A J-beta primer mix and a sample-barcoded 5' primer were used in a second PCR of roughly 7 to 12 cycles. MiXCR was run by TCRdb on the 5' RACE reads, yielding one entry per CDR3 protein. The sample consists of over 1,300,000 distinct CDR3 sequences, around 55% of them appearing once. Sequenced material: blood. The receptors stem from a man in his late teens or twenties in good health.

This clonotype was seen a single time. The rearrangement links TRBV21-1 to TRBJ2-5; TRBD1 is the table's D call, not checked against the DNA. TRBV21-1 constitutes a pseudogene. This CDR3 comprises 17 residues. The CDR3 DNA reads as TGTGCCAGCAGAAACCCCGGACAGGGAGGATGGCAAGAGACCCAGTACTTC. Translating it yields CASRNPGQGGWQETQYF.

The chain links TRBV20-1 to TRBJ1-5, with D maybe TRBD1 (6 bases). The CDR3 runs 14 residues. Trimming took off 0 bases at V and 5 bases at J, with 11 bases between the two ends. Germline loops: CDR1 DFQATT, CDR2 SNEGSKA (reference sequence). This CDR3 reads CSARDVAGDQPQHF. The CDR3 DNA reads TGCAGTGCTAGAGATGTGGCAGGGGATCAGCCCCAGCATTTT.

The chain links TRBV10-3 to TRBJ2-3; 11 bases are a match to TRBD2. Trimming at V came to 3 bases and at J to 0 bases, leaving 5 bases not matched to a gene. The germline CDR1 and CDR2 sequences are ENHRY and SYGVKD. This CDR3 is built from 17 residues. As DNA, the CDR3 is TGTGCCATCAGTGACCTAGCGGGAGGTTATAGCACAGATACGCAGTATTTT. Amino acid sequence: CAISDLAGGYSTDTQYF.

The J gene is TRBJ2-7, the V gene TRBV7-8; 9 positions match TRBD1. This CDR3 has 15 amino acids. CDR1 and CDR2 from the germline V gene are SGHVS and FQNEAQ. V trimming: 5 bases; J trimming: 3 bases; junction bases outside the gene matches: 8. CDR3 in amino acids: CASSTHRGQGYEQYF. CDR3 nucleotides: TGTGCCAGCAGCACCCACAGGGGGCAAGGCTACGAGCAGTACTTC.

The chain employs TRBV29-1 and TRBJ2-1; tentative D call: TRBD1 (6 bases). The CDR3 sequence is 13 residues long. Trimming pared 6 bases from V and 8 bases from J, leaving 17 bases between. Germline assignment: CDR1 SQVTM and CDR2 ANQGSEA. Here the CDR3 DNA reads TGCAGCGTCGCCCCGGACAGCGTTTATGAGCAGTTCTTC. Residues: CSVAPDSVYEQFF.

The genes are TRBV20-1 and TRBJ2-1, with a weak D call TRBD2 (6 bases). The end of the DNA fits TRBJ2-7 better, so the J call may be wrong. Per the germline V gene, CDR1 is DFQATT and CDR2 is SNEGSKA (reference sequence). The CDR3 consists of 14 residues. CDR3 in amino acids: CSARDTLATYEQYF. CDR3 in DNA: TGCAGTGCTAGAGACACACTAGCTACCTACGAGCAGTACTTC.

To note about this clonotype: One end of the junction is discordant with germline, which a read error may explain. The V gene is TRBV30, the J gene TRBJ2-5, with a weak D call TRBD1 (6 bases). Near its end, the DNA agrees better with TRBJ2-7, so the J call may be wrong. The CDR3 runs to 14 residues. Germline loops: CDR1 GTSNPN, CDR2 SVGIG (reference sequence). This chain's CDR3 is CAGSVRRQGIEQYF. The CDR3 DNA follows: TGTGCCGGGAGTGTAAGGAGGCAGGGGATCGAGCAGTACTTC.

The rearrangement uses TRBV2 and TRBJ2-3; D unresolved. Germline assignment: CDR1 SNHLY and CDR2 FYNNEI. Trimming took 6 bases from V and 1 from J, leaving 17 bases between them. The CDR3 covers 16 residues. CDR3 sequence reads: CASSPNFRSRTDTQYF. As DNA, the CDR3 is TGTGCCAGCAGCCCCAACTTCCGCAGCCGCACAGATACGCAGTATTTT.

The V call is TRBV9, the J call TRBJ2-1, with 7 bases that match TRBD2. With V trimmed by 6 bases and J by 3 bases, 18 bases remained unmatched. The CDR3 covers 18 residues. CDR1 and CDR2 (germline): SGDLS, YYNGEE. The CDR3 loop reads CASTIDIYGSGDYNEQFF. The CDR3, as DNA: TGTGCCAGCACCATTGACATCTACGGGAGCGGGGACTACAATGAGCAGTTCTTC.

The chain combines TRBV6-5 with TRBJ2-1; D remains ambiguous. Trimming pared 2 bases from V and 8 bases from J, leaving 13 bases between. The length of the CDR3 is 14 residues. Germline CDR1 and CDR2: MNHEY and SVGAGI. The CDR3 bases are TGTGCCAGCAGTTACCCAATGGTGACGGATGAGCAGTTCTTC. As protein: CASSYPMVTDEQFF.

This chain connects TRBV4-1 to TRBJ2-7; D remains ambiguous. There are 16 residues in the CDR3. Trimming removed 4 bases from V and 0 bases from J, with 16 bases in between. Germline V lookup: CDR1 MGHRA, CDR2 YSYEKL. In DNA form, the CDR3 reads TGCGCCAGCAGCCCTTCCCCGGGCAGTAGCTCCTACGAGCAGTACTTC. Translating it yields CASSPSPGSSSYEQYF.

The rearrangement uses TRBV11-2 and TRBJ1-1, with 10 nucleotides matching TRBD1. The CDR3 is 14 amino acids. V lost 7 bases and J lost 3; bases outside the gene matches: 5. In germline, CDR1 is SGHAT, CDR2 FQNNGV. CDR3 protein: CASIRQGAYTEAFF. CDR3 nucleotides: TGTGCCAGCATCCGACAGGGGGCTTACACTGAAGCTTTCTTT.

The genes are TRBV10-3 and TRBJ2-7, with TRBD2 matching 13 bases. CDR3 length: 15 residues. In germline, CDR1 is ENHRY, CDR2 SYGVKD. The J segment lost 2 bases and the V segment lost 5 bases, leaving 3 bases of the junction unmatched. This CDR3 is CAISRGLAGAYEQYF. The CDR3 DNA follows: TGTGCCATCAGTAGAGGACTAGCGGGGGCCTACGAGCAGTACTTC.

This chain joins TRBV5-1 and TRBJ2-7, with 13 bases matching TRBD2. Germline CDR1 is SGHRS and CDR2 is YFSETQ. This CDR3 region has 16 residues. The J segment lost 3 bases and the V segment lost 3 bases, leaving 6 bases of the junction unmatched. In DNA, the CDR3 is TGCGCCAGCAGCTGGGGGACTAGCGGGATGAACTACGAGCAGTACTTC. Protein: CASSWGTSGMNYEQYF.

The chain employs TRBV3-1 and TRBJ2-7; TRBD1 aligns across 7 bases. Trimming removed 1 base from V and 0 bases from J; junction bases left unmatched: 6. Looked up from germline, CDR1 is LGHDT and CDR2 is YNNKEL (reference sequence). This CDR3 is built from 16 residues. This CDR3 reads CASSQAGTEFSYEQYF. The DNA for the CDR3 is TGTGCCAGCAGCCAAGCCGGGACAGAATTCTCCTACGAGCAGTACTTC.

The CDR3 loop reads CASRTGGLAKETQYF. In nucleotides, the CDR3 is TGTGCCAGCAGAACCGGGGGACTAGCGAAGGAGACCCAGTACTTC. The chain couples TRBV7-9 to TRBJ2-5, with 10 bases fitting TRBD2. The V gene end was trimmed by 6 bases and the J gene end by 5 bases; junction bases not matched to a gene: 9. The CDR3 totals 15 residues. Germline V gene sequence: CDR1 SEHNR, CDR2 FQNEAQ (reference sequence).

This clonotype was seen once. At one boundary the junction diverges from the germline segment, which might be a read error. The chain employs TRBV28 and TRBJ2-3; the D gene is possibly TRBD2 (7 bases). In germline, CDR1 is MDHEN, CDR2 SYDVKM. This CDR3 contains 15 residues. CDR3 DNA sequence: TGTGCCAGCAGTTTTCTTGGCGGGGGCACAGGTACGCAGTATTTT. This sequence encodes CASSFLGGGTGTQYF. Complete variable domain (other parts from reference TRBV28 and TRBJ2-3): DVKVTQSSRYLVKRTGEKVFLECVQDMDHENMFWYRQDPGLGLRLIYFSYDVKMKEKGDIPEGYSVSREKKERFSLILESASTNQTSMYLCASSFLGGGTGTQYFGPGTRLTVL.

The chain has TRBV29-1 and TRBJ2-7; TRBD2 agrees at 9 bases. Germline V lookup: CDR1 SQVTM, CDR2 ANQGSEA. CDR3 length equals 13 residues. V shed 6 bases, J shed 4 bases, and the junction held 7 bases outside the gene matches. CDR3 DNA sequence: TGCAGCGTCCTAGCGGGACGTGGGTACGAGCAGTACTTC. Translating it yields CSVLAGRGYEQYF.

This clonotype has just a few counts. V usage is TRBV7-9 and J usage is TRBJ1-1, with TRBD1 as a possible D gene (5 bases). The V gene's germline CDR1 is SEHNR and CDR2 FQNEAQ (reference sequence). With 8 bases removed from V and 0 bases from J, the gap between germline ends came to 10 bases. The CDR3 runs 13 residues. CDR3 loop: CASGATMNTEAFF. The CDR3 DNA follows: TGTGCCAGCGGGGCCACTATGAACACTGAAGCTTTCTTT.

V gene TRBV6-2 or TRBV6-3 combines with J gene TRBJ1-2; D may be TRBD1 (5 bases). V dropped 7 bases and J dropped 3 bases, with 12 bases sitting between them. The CDR3 is 13 residues long. Germline loops: CDR1 MNHEY, CDR2 SVGEGT. In DNA, the CDR3 is TGTGCCAGCATGCGGGGGTCTGACTATGGCTACACCTTC. Residues: CASMRGSDYGYTF.

The rearrangement joins TRBV7-2 to TRBJ2-2; D gene unclear. The germline V and J ends were trimmed by 1 base and 2 bases, with 8 bases remaining between them. Germline values: CDR1 SGHTA, CDR2 FQGNSA. The length of the CDR3 is 15 residues. The CDR3 nucleotides are TGTGCCAGCAGCTTAGTCGTAGGTAACACCGGGGAGCTGTTTTTT. It codes for CASSLVVGNTGELFF.

The chain links TRBV11-2 to TRBJ2-1; no clear D. The J call may be mistaken, given a closer DNA end match to TRBJ2-7. Germline values: CDR1 SGHAT, CDR2 FQNNGV. CDR3 length: 15 residues. The CDR3 loop is CASSLAASSSYEQYF. The CDR3 bases are TGTGCCAGCAGCTTAGCGGCCTCAAGCTCCTACGAGCAGTACTTC.

This chain links TRBV20-1 with TRBJ2-1; D is unclear. The CDR3 has 13 residues. Germline values: CDR1 DFQATT, CDR2 SNEGSKA (reference sequence). V gave up 5 bases and J gave up 6 bases, with 14 bases separating them. CDR3 DNA: TGCAGTGCTCTACGAACCGCCCTCAATGAGCAGTTCTTC. Protein product: CSALRTALNEQFF.

The genes are TRBV2 and TRBJ1-1; D not resolved. The CDR3 has 17 amino acids. V dropped 6 bases and J dropped 1 base, with 21 bases sitting between them. Germline V gives CDR1 SNHLY, CDR2 FYNNEI. The CDR3 protein is CASSYMPVSPQNTEAFF. The CDR3 DNA is TGTGCCAGCAGCTACATGCCCGTATCACCCCAGAACACTGAAGCTTTCTTT.

This chain uses TRBV12-3 or TRBV12-4 with TRBJ1-1; possibly TRBD1 for D (6 bases). The CDR3 totals 14 residues. Trimming took 3 bases from V and 1 from J, leaving 9 bases between them. The CDR3 here is CASSFDRTNTEAFF. DNA of the CDR3: TGTGCCAGCAGTTTCGACAGGACGAACACTGAAGCTTTCTTT.

The CDR3 DNA sequence: TGTGCCAGCAGCGAAGCCCAGGGCAAAGAGCAGTACTTC. It is translated as CASSEAQGKEQYF. This sequence joins TRBV11-2 and TRBJ2-4; tentatively, D is TRBD1 (5 bases). CDR3 length: 13 amino acids. Trimming pared 5 bases from V and 13 bases from J, leaving 18 bases between. The V gene's germline CDR1 is SGHAT and CDR2 FQNNGV.